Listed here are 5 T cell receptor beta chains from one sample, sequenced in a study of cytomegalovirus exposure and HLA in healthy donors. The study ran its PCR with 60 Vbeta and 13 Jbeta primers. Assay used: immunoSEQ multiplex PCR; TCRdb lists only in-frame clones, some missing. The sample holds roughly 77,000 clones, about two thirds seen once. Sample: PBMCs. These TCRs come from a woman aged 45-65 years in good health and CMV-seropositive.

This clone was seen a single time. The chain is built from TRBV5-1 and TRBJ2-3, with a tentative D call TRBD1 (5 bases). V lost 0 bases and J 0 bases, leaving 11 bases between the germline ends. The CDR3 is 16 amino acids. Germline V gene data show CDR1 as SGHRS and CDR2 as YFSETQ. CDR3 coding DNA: TGCGCCAGCAGCTTGGCAGGTGGGGCTAGCACAGATACGCAGTATTTT. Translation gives CASSLAGGASTDTQYF.

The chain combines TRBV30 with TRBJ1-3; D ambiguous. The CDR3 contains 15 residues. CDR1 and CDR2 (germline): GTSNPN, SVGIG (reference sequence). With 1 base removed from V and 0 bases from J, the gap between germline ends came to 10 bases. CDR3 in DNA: TGTGCCTGGAGTGCTTGGCCGCTCTCTGGAAACACCATATATTTT. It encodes CAWSAWPLSGNTIYF.

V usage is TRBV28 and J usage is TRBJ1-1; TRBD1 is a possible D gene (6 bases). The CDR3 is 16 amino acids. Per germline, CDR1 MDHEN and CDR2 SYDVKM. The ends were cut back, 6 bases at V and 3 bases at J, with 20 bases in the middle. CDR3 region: CASRVGQREMDTEAFF. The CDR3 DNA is TGTGCCAGCAGGGTCGGACAGCGAGAAATGGACACTGAAGCTTTCTTT.

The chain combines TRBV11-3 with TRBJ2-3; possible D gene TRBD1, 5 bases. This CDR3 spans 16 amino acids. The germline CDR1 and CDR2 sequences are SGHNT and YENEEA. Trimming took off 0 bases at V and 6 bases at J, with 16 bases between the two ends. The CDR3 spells CASSLETRGAVDTQYF. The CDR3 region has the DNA TGTGCCAGCAGCTTAGAGACAAGGGGCGCCGTTGATACGCAGTATTTT.

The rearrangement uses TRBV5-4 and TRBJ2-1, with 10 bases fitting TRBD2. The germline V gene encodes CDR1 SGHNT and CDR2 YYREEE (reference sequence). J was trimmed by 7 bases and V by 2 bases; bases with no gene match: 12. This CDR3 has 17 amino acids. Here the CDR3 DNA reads TGTGCCAGCAGCTTTGCTAGCGGGGGCTTCTCTGGGAATGAGCAGTTCTTC. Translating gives CASSFASGGFSGNEQFF.